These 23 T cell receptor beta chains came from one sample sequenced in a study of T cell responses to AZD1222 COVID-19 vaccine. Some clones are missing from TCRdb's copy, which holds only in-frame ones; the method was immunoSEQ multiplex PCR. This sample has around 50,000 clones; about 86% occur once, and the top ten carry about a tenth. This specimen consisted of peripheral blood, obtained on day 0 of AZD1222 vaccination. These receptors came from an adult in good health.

Written as DNA, the CDR3 is TGTGCCAGCAGTGAGACAGACTATAATTCACCCCTCCACTTT. The encoded protein is CASSETDYNSPLHF. This chain links TRBV9 with TRBJ1-6; perhaps TRBD1 as D (5 bases). The CDR3 loop spans 14 amino acids. V gave up 5 bases and J gave up 3 bases, with 9 bases separating them. CDR1 and CDR2 from the germline V gene are SGDLS and YYNGEE.

This CDR3 is CASSVDPRANEKLFF. In nucleotides, the CDR3 is TGTGCCAGCAGCGTAGATCCCAGGGCGAATGAAAAACTGTTTTTT. The V gene is TRBV9, the J gene TRBJ1-4, with D possibly being TRBD1 (5 bases). CDR3 length: 15 amino acids. Germline CDR1 SGDLS, CDR2 YYNGEE. Deletions cut 0 bases from V and 5 bases from J, with 11 bases between.

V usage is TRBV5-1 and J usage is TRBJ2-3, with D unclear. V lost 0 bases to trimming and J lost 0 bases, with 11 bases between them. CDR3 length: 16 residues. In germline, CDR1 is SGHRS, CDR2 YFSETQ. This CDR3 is CASSLGGQPSTDTQYF. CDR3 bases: TGCGCCAGCAGCTTGGGAGGTCAACCTAGCACAGATACGCAGTATTTT.

In DNA form, the CDR3 reads TGTGCCAGCAGCTTAGGCGGCGGGGGGGCTAGGGAGCAGTACTTC. The encoded protein is CASSLGGGGAREQYF. This chain joins TRBV7-2 and TRBJ2-7, with 9 bases lining up with TRBD2. The CDR3 has 15 amino acids. Germline V gene lookup returns CDR1 SGHTA and CDR2 FQGNSA. Trimming cost V 1 base and J 7 bases; bases outside gene matches: 8.

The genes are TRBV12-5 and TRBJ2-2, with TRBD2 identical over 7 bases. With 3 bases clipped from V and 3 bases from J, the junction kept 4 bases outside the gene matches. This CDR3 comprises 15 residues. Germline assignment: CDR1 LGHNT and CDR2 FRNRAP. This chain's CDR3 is CASGLSSGYTGELFF. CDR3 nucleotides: TGTGCTAGTGGTTTATCTAGCGGATACACCGGGGAGCTGTTTTTT.

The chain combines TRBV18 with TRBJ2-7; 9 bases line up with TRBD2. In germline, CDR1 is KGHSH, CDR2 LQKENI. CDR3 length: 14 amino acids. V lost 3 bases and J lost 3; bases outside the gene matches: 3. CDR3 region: CASSPSGGHYEQYF. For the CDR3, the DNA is TGTGCCAGCTCACCCAGCGGGGGGCACTACGAGCAGTACTTC.

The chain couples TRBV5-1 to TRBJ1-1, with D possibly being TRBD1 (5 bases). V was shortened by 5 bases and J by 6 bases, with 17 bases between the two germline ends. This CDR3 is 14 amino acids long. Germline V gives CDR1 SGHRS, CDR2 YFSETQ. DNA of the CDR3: TGCGCCAGCAGGCGAGCATCGGGGGAGTCTGAAGCTTTCTTT. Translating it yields CASRRASGESEAFF.

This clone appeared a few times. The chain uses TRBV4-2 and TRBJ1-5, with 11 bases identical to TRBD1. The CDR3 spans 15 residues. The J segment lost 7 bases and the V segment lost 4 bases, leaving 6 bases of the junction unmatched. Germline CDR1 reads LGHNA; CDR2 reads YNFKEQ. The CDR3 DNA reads TGTGCCAGCAGCCCAGGGGACAGGGGGTGGCAGCCCCAGCATTTT. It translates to CASSPGDRGWQPQHF.

As DNA, the CDR3 is TGTGCCAGCAGCCTTCGACCCAGCCCCCATGGCTACACCTTC. Its translation is CASSLRPSPHGYTF. The chain is built from TRBV11-3 and TRBJ1-2; no firm D call. CDR1 and CDR2 from the germline V gene are SGHNT and YENEEA. V lost 5 bases, J lost 6 bases, and 16 bases lay in between. The CDR3 is 14 residues long.

CDR3 nucleotide sequence: TGTGCCAGCAGTTACCTGGGAAGCACTGAAGCTTTCTTT. Its translation: CASSYLGSTEAFF. This sequence joins TRBV6-6 and TRBJ1-1; D unclear. CDR3 length: 13 amino acids. V was clipped by 2 bases and J by 4 bases, with 8 bases between them. CDR1 is MNHNY and CDR2 is SVGAGI in the germline V gene (reference sequence).

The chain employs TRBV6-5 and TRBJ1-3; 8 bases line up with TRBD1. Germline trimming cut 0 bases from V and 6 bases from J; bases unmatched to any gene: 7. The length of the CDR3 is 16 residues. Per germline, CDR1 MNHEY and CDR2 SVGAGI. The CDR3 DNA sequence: TGTGCCAGCAGTTACTCGATAGCAGGGGGCGCAAACACCATATATTTT. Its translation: CASSYSIAGGANTIYF.

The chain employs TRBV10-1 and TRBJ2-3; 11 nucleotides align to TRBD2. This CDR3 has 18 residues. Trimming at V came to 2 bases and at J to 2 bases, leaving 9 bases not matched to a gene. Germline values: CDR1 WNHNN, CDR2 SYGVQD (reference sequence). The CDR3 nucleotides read TGCGCCAGCAGTGAGACCGCGAGACTAGCGGGATTCACAGATACGCAGTATTTT. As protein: CASSETARLAGFTDTQYF.

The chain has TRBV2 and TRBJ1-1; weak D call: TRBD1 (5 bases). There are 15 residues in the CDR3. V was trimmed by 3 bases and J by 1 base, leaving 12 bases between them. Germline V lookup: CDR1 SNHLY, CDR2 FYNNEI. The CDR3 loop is CASSEGGRANTEAFF. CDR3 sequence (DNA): TGTGCCAGCAGTGAGGGTGGCAGGGCGAACACTGAAGCTTTCTTT.

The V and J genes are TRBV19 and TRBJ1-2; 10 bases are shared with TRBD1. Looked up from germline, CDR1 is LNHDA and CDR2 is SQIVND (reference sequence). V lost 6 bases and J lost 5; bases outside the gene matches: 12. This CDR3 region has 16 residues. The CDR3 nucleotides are TGTGCCAGTAGGGGGGCCCGGGACAGGGGCGGATATGGCTACACCTTC. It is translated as CASRGARDRGGYGYTF.

CDR3 nucleotides: TGTGCCAGCAGCTTGGTTCTGGGAGGTCTAGCGGGAGCCTACGAGCAGTACTTC. Encoded protein: CASSLVLGGLAGAYEQYF. V gene TRBV5-4 combines with J gene TRBJ2-7, with 10 bases aligning to TRBD2. Losses at the gene ends were 0 bases for V and 2 bases for J; bases not matched to a gene: 11. Germline CDR1 reads SGHNT; CDR2 reads YYREEE (reference sequence). This CDR3 spans 18 amino acids.

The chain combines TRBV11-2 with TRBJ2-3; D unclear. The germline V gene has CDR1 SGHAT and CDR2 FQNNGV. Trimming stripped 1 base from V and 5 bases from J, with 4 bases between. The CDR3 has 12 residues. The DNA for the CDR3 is TGTGCCAGCAGCTTAGGAGGAGATACGCAGTATTTT. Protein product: CASSLGGDTQYF.

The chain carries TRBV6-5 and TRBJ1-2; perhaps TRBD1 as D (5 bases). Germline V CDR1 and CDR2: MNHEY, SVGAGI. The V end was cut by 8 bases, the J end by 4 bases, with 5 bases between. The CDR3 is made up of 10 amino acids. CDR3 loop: CASGGYGYTF. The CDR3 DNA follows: TGTGCCAGCGGGGGCTATGGCTACACCTTC.

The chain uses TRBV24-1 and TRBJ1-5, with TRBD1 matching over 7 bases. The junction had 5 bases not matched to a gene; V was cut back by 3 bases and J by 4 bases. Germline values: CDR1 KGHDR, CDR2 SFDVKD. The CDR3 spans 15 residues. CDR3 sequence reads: CATSDPSGGNQPQHF. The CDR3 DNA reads TGTGCCACCAGTGATCCCTCAGGGGGAAATCAGCCCCAGCATTTT.

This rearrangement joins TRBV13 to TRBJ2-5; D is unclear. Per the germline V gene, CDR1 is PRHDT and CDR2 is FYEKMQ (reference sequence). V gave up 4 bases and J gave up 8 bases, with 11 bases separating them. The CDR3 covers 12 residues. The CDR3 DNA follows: TGTGCCAGCAGCTCCCGGAGAGACACCCAGTACTTC. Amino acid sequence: CASSSRRDTQYF.

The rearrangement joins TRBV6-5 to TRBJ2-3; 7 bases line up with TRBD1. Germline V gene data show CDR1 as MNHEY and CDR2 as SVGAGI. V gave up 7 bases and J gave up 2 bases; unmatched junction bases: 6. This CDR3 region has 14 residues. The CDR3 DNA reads TGTGCCAGCATCGACAGGGCCCCCACAGATACGCAGTATTTT. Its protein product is CASIDRAPTDTQYF.

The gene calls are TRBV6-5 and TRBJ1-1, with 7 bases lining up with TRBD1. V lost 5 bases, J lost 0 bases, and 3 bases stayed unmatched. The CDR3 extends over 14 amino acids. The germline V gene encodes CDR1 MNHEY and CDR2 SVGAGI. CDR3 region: CASSTTGMNTEAFF. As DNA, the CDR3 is TGTGCCAGCAGTACGACAGGGATGAACACTGAAGCTTTCTTT.

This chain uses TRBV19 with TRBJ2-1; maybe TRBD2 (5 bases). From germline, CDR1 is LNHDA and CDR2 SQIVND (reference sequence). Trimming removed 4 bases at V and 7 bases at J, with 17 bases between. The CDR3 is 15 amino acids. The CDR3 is CASSNKLGSFNEQFF. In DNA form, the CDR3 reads TGTGCCAGTAGTAACAAACTAGGCTCTTTTAATGAGCAGTTCTTC.

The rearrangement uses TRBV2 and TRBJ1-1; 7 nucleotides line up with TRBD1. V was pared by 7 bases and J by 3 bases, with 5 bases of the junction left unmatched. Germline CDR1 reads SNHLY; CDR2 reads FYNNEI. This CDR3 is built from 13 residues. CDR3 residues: CASNRDRDTEAFF. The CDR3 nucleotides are TGTGCCAGCAATCGAGACAGGGACACTGAAGCTTTCTTT.